This is a list of T cell receptor beta chains from one sample in a study of T cell responses to AZD1222 COVID-19 vaccine. Method: immunoSEQ multiplex PCR; TCRdb's copy keeps in-frame clones and lacks some. The sample consists of some 130,000 clones, about 93% of them appearing once. Material: peripheral blood, obtained on day 0 of AZD1222 vaccination. These receptors came from an adult in good health. Both conserved end residues are part of each CDR3. D genes are given only for firm matches. Where a row states a size, it is once, few, many or the class of an expanded clone; other rows omit it.

clone_size	d_call	v_call	j_call	cdr3_nt	cdr3_aa
NA	TRBD1	TRBV7-2	TRBJ2-4	TGTGCCAGCAGCCTGGGACAGGGAAGCTACATTCAGTACTTC	CASSLGQGSYIQYF
NA	NA	TRBV3-1/TRBV3-2	TRBJ1-2	TGTGCCAGCAGCCAAGAGCAGGAAGGCTACACCTTC	CASSQEQEGYTF
NA	NA	TRBV2	TRBJ2-7	TGTGCCAGCGGGGGCGGGACCAGTGCCGAGCAGTACTTC	CASGGGTSAEQYF
NA	NA	TRBV2	TRBJ2-5	TGTGCCAGCAGTGTCCGAGAGACCCAGTACTTC	CASSVRETQYF
NA	NA	TRBV3-1/TRBV3-2	TRBJ1-4	TGTGCCAGCAGCCAAAATGGAGAGGGAGCAAAACTGTTTTTT	CASSQNGEGAKLFF
NA	TRBD1	TRBV15	TRBJ2-5	TGTGCCACCAGCTCCTCCGGGACAGATCTCCCGGCGACCCAGTACTTC	CATSSSGTDLPATQYF
NA	NA	TRBV28	TRBJ1-2	TGTGCCAGCCGGCGACCTGGGGTCTATGGCTACACCTTC	CASRRPGVYGYTF
NA	TRBD1	TRBV5-1	TRBJ1-2	TGCGCCAGCAGCTTGGGGGGACAGGGTACCATATCCTATGGCTACACCTTC	CASSLGGQGTISYGYTF
NA	NA	TRBV11-3	TRBJ1-1	TGTGCCAGCGGTTGGTCCACCTACACTGAAGCTTTCTTT	CASGWSTYTEAFF
NA	NA	TRBV7-9	TRBJ1-1	TGTGCCAGCAGCTTAATCGGCTCGGGGGACACTGAAGCTTTCTTT	CASSLIGSGDTEAFF
NA	NA	TRBV19	TRBJ2-1	TGTGCCAGTAGTATTATGGCAGGGGTAAGCAATGAGCAGTTCTTC	CASSIMAGVSNEQFF
NA	NA	TRBV3-1/TRBV3-2	TRBJ2-2	TGTGCCAGCAGCCAAGTGAGCGGGGAGCTGTTTTTT	CASSQVSGELFF
NA	NA	TRBV28	TRBJ1-5	TGTGCCAGCAGCTCGGCAGGGAACTATGATCAGCCCCAGCATTTT	CASSSAGNYDQPQHF
NA	NA	TRBV6-2/TRBV6-3	TRBJ1-1	TGTGCCAGCAGTAATAATCGTGTGAACACTGAAGCTTTCTTT	CASSNNRVNTEAFF
NA	NA	TRBV29-1	TRBJ1-1	TGCAGCGTGCGTGATTCGGCGTACACTGAAGCTTTCTTT	CSVRDSAYTEAFF
NA	NA	TRBV20-1	TRBJ1-1	TGCAGTGCCAGTATTATATTCCCTGGCACCGTTAATGAAGCTTTCTTT	CSASIIFPGTVNEAFF
NA	NA	TRBV4-3	TRBJ2-1	TGCGCCAGCAGCCAAGCGGGCACTGTTAGCTCCTACAATGAGCAGTTCTTC	CASSQAGTVSSYNEQFF
once	NA	TRBV4-2	TRBJ1-2	TGTGCCAGCAGCCAAGATTCCGGGACACCGGGAGTCTATGGCTACACCTTC	CASSQDSGTPGVYGYTF
NA	TRBD1	TRBV24-1	TRBJ1-2	TGTGCCACCAGTGGTCTAGTCCAGGGGGCGGGCTATGGCTACACCTTC	CATSGLVQGAGYGYTF
NA	NA	TRBV19	TRBJ1-2	TGTGCCAGTATTGACTTTGTGGGTCGGGATGGCTACACCTTC	CASIDFVGRDGYTF
NA	TRBD1	TRBV25-1	TRBJ1-2	TGTGCCAGCACACAGGGGCCGCAGGCCGGCGGCTACACCTTC	CASTQGPQAGGYTF
NA	TRBD1	TRBV6-6	TRBJ1-2	TGTGCCAGCAGTTACCGCGGGACAGGGAACTATGGCTACACCTTC	CASSYRGTGNYGYTF
NA	TRBD1	TRBV6-6	TRBJ1-3	TGTGCCAGCAGTCTGGACAGGGAAGAAAACACCATATATTTT	CASSLDREENTIYF
NA	NA	TRBV3-1/TRBV3-2	TRBJ1-1	TGTGCCAGCAGCCAAGGGGTGGGGCGGGCTGAAGCTTTCTTT	CASSQGVGRAEAFF
NA	NA	TRBV27	TRBJ1-2	TGTGCCAGCAGTGGGTGGTCAGGGGTGGGCTATGGCTACACCTTC	CASSGWSGVGYGYTF
few	NA	TRBV5-4	TRBJ1-6	TGTGCCAGCAGCTTTGGGGATTCACCCCTCCACTTT	CASSFGDSPLHF
once	TRBD1	TRBV6-1	TRBJ2-7	TGTGCCAGCAGTTTATGGCAGGGGGCGTCCGAGCAGTACTTC	CASSLWQGASEQYF
once	NA	TRBV30	TRBJ1-4	TGTGCCTGGAAAGGACCGGGGGCAAACGAAAAACTGTTTTTT	CAWKGPGANEKLFF
NA	NA	TRBV7-8	TRBJ1-3	TGTGCCAGCAGCTTCCAGGGGAGCTCTGGAAACACCATATATTTT	CASSFQGSSGNTIYF
NA	NA	TRBV7-2	TRBJ2-7	TGTGCCAGCAGCCTCTCGACAGCACGTTACTACGAGCAGTACTTC	CASSLSTARYYEQYF
NA	NA	TRBV7-2	TRBJ2-7	TGTGCCAGCAGCTTACTACTGTCGGATGAGCAGTACTTC	CASSLLLSDEQYF
NA	TRBD2	TRBV18	TRBJ2-1	TGTGCCAGCTCACCCCCGGGACTAGCGGTTTGGGGTGAGCAGTTCTTC	CASSPPGLAVWGEQFF
NA	NA	TRBV2	TRBJ1-5	TGTGCCAGCAGTGAAGATGCGGCGGGGAGTCAGCCCCAGCATTTT	CASSEDAAGSQPQHF
NA	TRBD2	TRBV5-1	TRBJ2-1	TGCGCCAGCAGCTTGGTGCAGCGGGGGCCTTACAATGAGCAGTTCTTC	CASSLVQRGPYNEQFF
NA	TRBD1	TRBV14	TRBJ1-6	TGTGCCAGCAGCCAGAGGACAGGGGAATCACCCCTCCACTTT	CASSQRTGESPLHF
NA	TRBD1	TRBV7-9	TRBJ2-1	TGTGCCAGCAGCCCAACAGGGGGCTTCTACAATGAGCAGTTCTTC	CASSPTGGFYNEQFF
NA	TRBD1	TRBV2	TRBJ2-7	TGTGCCAGCAGTTACCCAGGGGGCTTGGACGAGCAGTACTTC	CASSYPGGLDEQYF
NA	NA	TRBV7-9	TRBJ2-6	TGTGCCAGCAGCCCTCGGGGGACGCTCGGGGCCAACGTCCTGACTTTC	CASSPRGTLGANVLTF
NA	NA	TRBV3-1/TRBV3-2	TRBJ1-2	TGTGCCAGCAGCCAATCGGGGACGGCTACTAACTATGGCTACACCTTC	CASSQSGTATNYGYTF
NA	NA	TRBV6-6	TRBJ1-1	TGTGCCAGCAGGGACCCTCAGGGCATGAACACTGAAGCTTTCTTT	CASRDPQGMNTEAFF
few	TRBD2	TRBV7-9	TRBJ2-3	TGTGCCAGCGGTTCTACTAGCGGGGGGGCAGATACGCAGTATTTT	CASGSTSGGADTQYF
once	TRBD1	TRBV25-1	TRBJ2-2	TGTGCCAGCAGTGAATTTGGACAGGGCCCCGGGGAGCTGTTTTTT	CASSEFGQGPGELFF
NA	NA	TRBV27	TRBJ2-2	TGTGCCAGCAGCTCCGACCTAAGTTGGTCCGGGGAGCTGTTTTTT	CASSSDLSWSGELFF
NA	TRBD1	TRBV3-1/TRBV3-2	TRBJ1-3	TGTGCCAGCAGCCAAGGACTTGGACAGGGGACTTGCTTT	CASSQGLGQGTCF
NA	NA	TRBV21-1	TRBJ2-7	TGTGCCAGCAGCAAAGACTGGAGGACAGAAAACTACGAGCAGTACTTC	CASSKDWRTENYEQYF
once	NA	TRBV6-5	TRBJ2-7	TGTGCCAGCCAAAGGGGGTTGGGCTCCTACGAGCAGTACTTC	CASQRGLGSYEQYF
once	TRBD1	TRBV29-1	TRBJ1-2	TGCAGCGTCTCCGACAGGGGTTCGGACGACTATGGCTACACCTTC	CSVSDRGSDDYGYTF
NA	NA	TRBV9	TRBJ1-1	TGTGCCAGCAGCTTACACCCCGGGACGTACACTGAAGCTTTCTTT	CASSLHPGTYTEAFF
NA	NA	TRBV2	TRBJ2-1	TGTGCCAGCCGGTACGGGGGCCTTTCGAATGAGCAGTTCTTC	CASRYGGLSNEQFF
NA	NA	TRBV6-5	TRBJ2-1	TGTGCCAGCAGTTACTCCACTTACAATGAGCAGTTCTTC	CASSYSTYNEQFF
NA	NA	TRBV7-8	TRBJ2-6	TGTGCCAGCAGCCCGAAGCCCCAGTACTCTGGGGCCAACGTCCTGACTTTC	CASSPKPQYSGANVLTF
NA	NA	TRBV7-9	TRBJ2-7	TGTGCCAGCAGCTTAGAGGGGGGCCGCTACGAGCAGTACTTC	CASSLEGGRYEQYF
NA	NA	TRBV10-3	TRBJ1-6	TGTGCCATCACGAACGGAGCGGGAAATTCACCCCTCCACTTT	CAITNGAGNSPLHF
NA	NA	TRBV3-1/TRBV3-2	TRBJ2-2	TGTGCCAGCAGCGCACGACGCGGGAACACCGGGGAGCTGTTTTTT	CASSARRGNTGELFF
few	NA	TRBV10-3	TRBJ2-7	TGTGCCATCAGTGGGACTGCCTACGAGCAGTACTTC	CAISGTAYEQYF
NA	NA	TRBV27	TRBJ2-3	TGTGCCAGCAGTTTAATGGGGGATACGCAGTATTTT	CASSLMGDTQYF
NA	NA	TRBV5-4	TRBJ2-7	TGTGCCAGCAGCTTGGGAGGAGGCCCCTACGAGCAGTACTTC	CASSLGGGPYEQYF
NA	NA	TRBV23-1	TRBJ2-1	TGCGCCAGCAGTCCGAGTTTTCGACAGGCAAGTTGGTCCTACAATGAGCAGTTCTTC	CASSPSFRQASWSYNEQFF
NA	NA	TRBV5-5	TRBJ1-1	TGTGCCAGCAGCTTGGGTCCGGGGGGAGTGCGGAACACTGAAGCTTTCTTT	CASSLGPGGVRNTEAFF
NA	NA	TRBV5-4	TRBJ2-6	TGTGCCAGCTCACCCAGATCCCTCGGGGCCAACGTCCTGACTTTC	CASSPRSLGANVLTF